Described below is a single T cell receptor beta chain sequence and its context. Its antigen is still unknown. The data stem from a study of CD8+ T cells in alopecia areata. Extraction and reverse transcription of RNA yielded cDNA as the sequencing template. TCRdb's copy holds only in-frame clones and misses some; the assay was immunoSEQ multiplex PCR. Among some 120,000 clones listed, over 60% were seen once. CDR3 length equals 15 residues. V lost 1 base, J lost 1 base, and 10 bases lay in between. Germline CDR1 is MGHDK and CDR2 is SYGVNS. Study-level findings and limits: Scalp clonality and expanded CD8+ clones among the top 100 showed significant decreases with tofacitinib.

Described treatment: oral pan-JAK inhibitor, 5-10 mg twice daily. The rearrangement links TRBV25-1 to TRBJ2-5; D may be TRBD2 (5 bases). The material was CD4+ T cells sorted from blood, obtained at week 4, from a patient treated with tofacitinib. The receptor was isolated from a human donor with alopecia areata. The CDR3 DNA reads TGTGCCAGCAGTGAATTTAAGGGAGTCCAAGAGACCCAGTACTTC. It specifies CASSEFKGVQETQYF.